The rows below give T cell receptor beta chains drawn from one sample of a study of blood T cell repertoires in COVID-19. Generated by immunoSEQ multiplex PCR, the TCRdb table keeps only in-frame clones and is missing some. Of about 480,000 clones in the sample, roughly 88% were seen once. The specimen was PBMCs or T cells enriched from blood (not recorded which). These receptors were obtained from a woman aged 40 to 50 who had recovered from COVID-19. CDR3s include the opening cysteine and the closing phenylalanine or tryptophan. The D gene is left open where the match is weak. Size is omitted from some rows. Given values are once, few, many or a class for expanded clones.

cdr3_length: 15; clone_size: -; v_call: TRBV29-1; d_call: -; j_call: TRBJ2-7; cdr3_nt: TGCAGCGTTGATGTGGGCAACCTTTATTCCTACGAGCAGTACTTC; cdr3_aa: CSVDVGNLYSYEQYF
cdr3_length: 12; clone_size: -; v_call: TRBV7-9; d_call: -; j_call: TRBJ2-1; cdr3_nt: TGTGCCAGCAGCTTACAGGTCAATGAGCAGTTCTTC; cdr3_aa: CASSLQVNEQFF
cdr3_length: 18; clone_size: -; v_call: TRBV12-5; d_call: -; j_call: TRBJ1-5; cdr3_nt: TGTGCTAGTGGTTTCCCCAAAAAAACAGTACCAAGCAATCAGCCCCAGCATTTT; cdr3_aa: CASGFPKKTVPSNQPQHF
cdr3_length: 16; clone_size: -; v_call: TRBV27; d_call: TRBD2; j_call: TRBJ2-3; cdr3_nt: TGTGCCAGCAGTCTAGGGACTAGCGGGAGTTCCAGTACGCAGTATTTT; cdr3_aa: CASSLGTSGSSSTQYF
cdr3_length: 15; clone_size: -; v_call: TRBV2; d_call: TRBD1; j_call: TRBJ1-4; cdr3_nt: TGTGCCAGCAGCCTCGACAGGGGTGGCCTCGAAAAACTGTTTTTT; cdr3_aa: CASSLDRGGLEKLFF
cdr3_length: 13; clone_size: -; v_call: TRBV18; d_call: TRBD1; j_call: TRBJ1-4; cdr3_nt: TGTGCCAGCTCTGACAGGGTAACAGAAAAACTGTTTTTT; cdr3_aa: CASSDRVTEKLFF
cdr3_length: 12; clone_size: -; v_call: TRBV6-5; d_call: -; j_call: TRBJ1-2; cdr3_nt: TGTGCCAGCATGGAGTTAGGCTATGGCTACACCTTC; cdr3_aa: CASMELGYGYTF
cdr3_length: 15; clone_size: -; v_call: TRBV4-1; d_call: -; j_call: TRBJ1-1; cdr3_nt: TGCGCCAGCAGCCAAGATCTAGGTCGGCGGGAGCACGCTTTCTTT; cdr3_aa: CASSQDLGRREHAFF
cdr3_length: 15; clone_size: -; v_call: TRBV2; d_call: TRBD1; j_call: TRBJ1-1; cdr3_nt: TGTGCCAGCAGTGTACGCGGGACAGGGAACACTGAAGCTTTCTTT; cdr3_aa: CASSVRGTGNTEAFF
cdr3_length: 15; clone_size: few; v_call: TRBV15; d_call: -; j_call: TRBJ1-4; cdr3_nt: TGTGCCACCAGCAGAGATAAGGGGTGGGATGAAAAACTGTTTTTT; cdr3_aa: CATSRDKGWDEKLFF
cdr3_length: 17; clone_size: -; v_call: TRBV11-2; d_call: TRBD2; j_call: TRBJ2-1; cdr3_nt: TGTGCCAGCAGCTCCGTGAGGACTAGCGGGCCCTACAATGAGCAGTTCTTC; cdr3_aa: CASSSVRTSGPYNEQFF
cdr3_length: 14; clone_size: -; v_call: TRBV7-9; d_call: TRBD1; j_call: TRBJ1-4; cdr3_nt: TGTGCCAGCAGTTTGGGACAGGGTAATGAAAAACTGTTTTTT; cdr3_aa: CASSLGQGNEKLFF
cdr3_length: 12; clone_size: -; v_call: TRBV24-1; d_call: -; j_call: TRBJ2-1; cdr3_nt: TGTGCCACCAGTGATTTCTGGGGCGGCGAGTTCTTC; cdr3_aa: CATSDFWGGEFF
cdr3_length: 15; clone_size: -; v_call: TRBV19; d_call: TRBD1; j_call: TRBJ1-1; cdr3_nt: TGTGCCAGTACCAACGACAGGGCGTCGAACACTGAAGCTTTCTTT; cdr3_aa: CASTNDRASNTEAFF
cdr3_length: 15; clone_size: -; v_call: TRBV9; d_call: -; j_call: TRBJ1-1; cdr3_nt: TGTGCCAGCAGCGCCACGGGACATAGGAACACTGAAGCTTTCTTT; cdr3_aa: CASSATGHRNTEAFF
cdr3_length: 18; clone_size: -; v_call: TRBV7-2; d_call: -; j_call: TRBJ1-5; cdr3_nt: TGTGCCAGCAGCTTAACGCTTGACAGACCTCTTAGCAATCAGCCCCAGCATTTT; cdr3_aa: CASSLTLDRPLSNQPQHF
cdr3_length: 17; clone_size: -; v_call: TRBV7-2; d_call: TRBD1; j_call: TRBJ1-6; cdr3_nt: TGTGCCAGCAGCCTAAATAAGGGTACAGGGGACGCGGCACCCCTCCACTTT; cdr3_aa: CASSLNKGTGDAAPLHF
cdr3_length: 12; clone_size: -; v_call: TRBV10-3; d_call: -; j_call: TRBJ1-1; cdr3_nt: TGTGCCATCAGTGCAGGGGACACTGAAGCTTTCTTT; cdr3_aa: CAISAGDTEAFF
cdr3_length: 15; clone_size: -; v_call: TRBV15; d_call: TRBD1; j_call: TRBJ1-5; cdr3_nt: TGTGCCACCAGCACCCGGACAGGGGAAGGTCAGCCCCAGCATTTT; cdr3_aa: CATSTRTGEGQPQHF
cdr3_length: 14; clone_size: -; v_call: TRBV25-1; d_call: TRBD1; j_call: TRBJ2-7; cdr3_nt: TGTGCCAGCGCCAAGGGGACAGGGCCCTACGAGCAGTACTTC; cdr3_aa: CASAKGTGPYEQYF
cdr3_length: 11; clone_size: once; v_call: TRBV5-1; d_call: -; j_call: TRBJ1-1; cdr3_nt: TGCGCCAGCAGGGCGAACACTGAAGCTTTCTTT; cdr3_aa: CASRANTEAFF
cdr3_length: 17; clone_size: -; v_call: TRBV19; d_call: -; j_call: TRBJ2-1; cdr3_nt: TGTGCCAGTAGCCCCAGGGGGCGAGGACTAGGGCATACTGAGCAGTTCTTC; cdr3_aa: CASSPRGRGLGHTEQFF
cdr3_length: 15; clone_size: -; v_call: TRBV6-2/TRBV6-3; d_call: TRBD1; j_call: TRBJ1-1; cdr3_nt: TGTGCCAGCAGCTCGAGGGACAGGGGGCGTACTGAAGCTTTCTTT; cdr3_aa: CASSSRDRGRTEAFF
cdr3_length: 15; clone_size: -; v_call: TRBV27; d_call: TRBD2; j_call: TRBJ2-1; cdr3_nt: TGTGCCAGCAACGGACTAGCGGGAGCTAGGGATGAGCAGTTCTTC; cdr3_aa: CASNGLAGARDEQFF
cdr3_length: 13; clone_size: -; v_call: TRBV30; d_call: -; j_call: TRBJ1-1; cdr3_nt: TGTGCCTGGAGCGCTGACAGAAACACTGAAGCTTTCTTT; cdr3_aa: CAWSADRNTEAFF
cdr3_length: 15; clone_size: -; v_call: TRBV7-8; d_call: -; j_call: TRBJ1-5; cdr3_nt: TGTGCCAGCAGACTGAACAGCCTAAGCAATCAGCCCCAGCATTTT; cdr3_aa: CASRLNSLSNQPQHF
cdr3_length: 16; clone_size: -; v_call: TRBV7-7; d_call: -; j_call: TRBJ2-5; cdr3_nt: TGTGCTAGCAGCTTAAACGGGGTACTGGGGGGAGAGACCCAGTACTTC; cdr3_aa: CASSLNGVLGGETQYF
cdr3_length: 18; clone_size: once; v_call: TRBV5-1; d_call: TRBD2; j_call: TRBJ2-2; cdr3_nt: TGCGCCAGCAGCTTCAAGGCGAGCGGGAGGGGGCAAACCGGGGAGCTGTTTTTT; cdr3_aa: CASSFKASGRGQTGELFF
cdr3_length: 14; clone_size: -; v_call: TRBV19; d_call: -; j_call: TRBJ1-3; cdr3_nt: TGTGCCAGTAGAGATGGGGGGGCGGGTAACACCATATATTTT; cdr3_aa: CASRDGGAGNTIYF
cdr3_length: 15; clone_size: -; v_call: TRBV10-1; d_call: TRBD2; j_call: TRBJ2-3; cdr3_nt: TGCGCCAGCAGTGGAACTAGCGGGAATAGAGATACGCAGTATTTT; cdr3_aa: CASSGTSGNRDTQYF
cdr3_length: 15; clone_size: once; v_call: TRBV3-1/TRBV3-2; d_call: TRBD2; j_call: TRBJ2-1; cdr3_nt: TGTGCCAGCAGCCAAGTGGTTGGGACTAGTAATGAGCAGTTCTTC; cdr3_aa: CASSQVVGTSNEQFF
cdr3_length: 18; clone_size: -; v_call: TRBV10-3; d_call: TRBD2; j_call: TRBJ2-1; cdr3_nt: TGTGCCATCAGTAGGGCGCTAGCGGGAGTTGATTCCTACAATGAGCAGTTCTTC; cdr3_aa: CAISRALAGVDSYNEQFF
cdr3_length: 13; clone_size: -; v_call: TRBV19; d_call: TRBD1; j_call: TRBJ1-1; cdr3_nt: TGTGCCACCAGGGACAGGGGAAACACTGAAGCTTTCTTT; cdr3_aa: CATRDRGNTEAFF
cdr3_length: 15; clone_size: few; v_call: TRBV30; d_call: TRBD1; j_call: TRBJ2-7; cdr3_nt: TGTGCCTGGAGTGATACCGGGACAGGGGCCTACGAGCAGTACTTC; cdr3_aa: CAWSDTGTGAYEQYF
cdr3_length: 16; clone_size: few; v_call: TRBV5-1; d_call: TRBD2; j_call: TRBJ2-3; cdr3_nt: TGCGCCAGCAGCATGGGACTAGCAGAAAGCACAGATACGCAGTATTTT; cdr3_aa: CASSMGLAESTDTQYF
cdr3_length: 16; clone_size: -; v_call: TRBV30; d_call: TRBD2; j_call: TRBJ2-2; cdr3_nt: TGTGCCTGGCGACCCCTAGCGGGAGTAAGGACCGGGGAGCTGTTTTTT; cdr3_aa: CAWRPLAGVRTGELFF
cdr3_length: 15; clone_size: -; v_call: TRBV10-3; d_call: TRBD2; j_call: TRBJ2-1; cdr3_nt: TGTGCCATCAGTTCCTCCGGGACTAGCGGAACTGAGCAGTTCTTC; cdr3_aa: CAISSSGTSGTEQFF
cdr3_length: 14; clone_size: few; v_call: TRBV9; d_call: -; j_call: TRBJ2-1; cdr3_nt: TGTGCCAGCAGCGTAGAATACTTAAACAATGAGCAGTTCTTC; cdr3_aa: CASSVEYLNNEQFF
cdr3_length: 15; clone_size: -; v_call: TRBV4-1; d_call: -; j_call: TRBJ1-3; cdr3_nt: TGCGCCAGCAGGGCTACATTGGAGGGTGGAAACACCATATATTTT; cdr3_aa: CASRATLEGGNTIYF
cdr3_length: 16; clone_size: -; v_call: TRBV5-1; d_call: -; j_call: TRBJ2-6; cdr3_nt: TGCGCCAGCAGCTTGGAGGTGGGGCCTGGGGCCAACGTCCTGACTTTC; cdr3_aa: CASSLEVGPGANVLTF
cdr3_length: 16; clone_size: -; v_call: TRBV21-1; d_call: -; j_call: TRBJ2-1; cdr3_nt: TGTGCCAGCAGCAAACACAAAGCGGGAGAAACCAATGAGCAGTTCTTC; cdr3_aa: CASSKHKAGETNEQFF
cdr3_length: 14; clone_size: -; v_call: TRBV5-1; d_call: -; j_call: TRBJ1-6; cdr3_nt: TGCGCCAGCAGCTTGGGTACCCGAGATTCACCCCTCCACTTT; cdr3_aa: CASSLGTRDSPLHF
cdr3_length: 13; clone_size: once; v_call: TRBV19; d_call: -; j_call: TRBJ1-1; cdr3_nt: TGTGCCACGGGTCGCCTTCCGAACACTGAAGCTTTCTTT; cdr3_aa: CATGRLPNTEAFF
cdr3_length: 15; clone_size: -; v_call: TRBV7-7; d_call: TRBD2; j_call: TRBJ2-2; cdr3_nt: TGTGCTAGCAGCGCACAGGTGGGGGGGAACGGGGAGCTGTTTTTT; cdr3_aa: CASSAQVGGNGELFF
cdr3_length: 14; clone_size: -; v_call: TRBV10-3; d_call: -; j_call: TRBJ1-3; cdr3_nt: TGTGCCATCAGTTACCGGGTCTCTGGAAACACCATATATTTT; cdr3_aa: CAISYRVSGNTIYF
cdr3_length: 13; clone_size: -; v_call: TRBV12-3/TRBV12-4; d_call: -; j_call: TRBJ1-4; cdr3_nt: TGTGCCAGCAGTTTGGCGGGGACGGGAAAACTGTTTTTT; cdr3_aa: CASSLAGTGKLFF
cdr3_length: 15; clone_size: once; v_call: TRBV11-3; d_call: -; j_call: TRBJ2-1; cdr3_nt: TGTGCCAGCAGCTTAGATGGGCGTCGGGAGAGTGAGCAGTTCTTC; cdr3_aa: CASSLDGRRESEQFF
cdr3_length: 12; clone_size: few; v_call: TRBV2; d_call: -; j_call: TRBJ2-5; cdr3_nt: TGTGCCAGTGCTCTAGGTACCCGGACCCAGTACTTC; cdr3_aa: CASALGTRTQYF
cdr3_length: 18; clone_size: -; v_call: TRBV24-1; d_call: TRBD2; j_call: TRBJ2-1; cdr3_nt: TGTGCCACCAGTGAGTTGACTAGCGGGAGAATAGTTAGGAATGAGCAGTTCTTC; cdr3_aa: CATSELTSGRIVRNEQFF
cdr3_length: 15; clone_size: -; v_call: TRBV13; d_call: TRBD2; j_call: TRBJ2-7; cdr3_nt: TGTGCCAGCAGCCCAAACCATTTAGCGGGAGCCGAGCAGTACTTC; cdr3_aa: CASSPNHLAGAEQYF
cdr3_length: 19; clone_size: -; v_call: TRBV7-9; d_call: TRBD2; j_call: TRBJ2-1; cdr3_nt: TGTGCCAGCAGCCAATCGGGGACTAGCGGGAGGCTGCGCTACAATGAGCAGTTCTTC; cdr3_aa: CASSQSGTSGRLRYNEQFF